Below, 22 T cell receptor beta chains from the same sample are listed, as sequenced in a study of shared clonotypes between healthy human individuals. Data came from immunoSEQ multiplex PCR; TCRdb stores just in-frame clones and leaves some out. The sample records millions of clones, around nine tenths being singletons. The sample taken for sequencing was naive CD4+ T cells sorted from blood. Subset defined: CD45RA+ positively selected. The source of these receptors is a man between 18 and 29 years old in good health.

The chain recombines TRBV4-3 with TRBJ2-1; 7 bases agree with TRBD1. Per the germline V gene, CDR1 is LGHNA and CDR2 is YSLEER. Trimming removed 1 base from V and 0 bases from J; junction bases left unmatched: 6. The CDR3 runs 17 residues. This CDR3 is CASSQGDRVSSYNEQFF. The CDR3 nucleotides are TGCGCCAGCAGCCAAGGAGACAGGGTGAGCTCCTACAATGAGCAGTTCTTC.

As DNA, the CDR3 is TGTGCCAGCAGCCCGGGGGGGGCGCGGGGAAACACCATATATTTT. It codes for CASSPGGARGNTIYF. The gene calls are TRBV13 and TRBJ1-3, with D perhaps TRBD1 (6 bases). This CDR3 has 15 amino acids. The ends were cut back, 5 bases at V and 4 bases at J, with 15 bases in the middle. The germline V gene encodes CDR1 PRHDT and CDR2 FYEKMQ (reference sequence).

This sequence joins TRBV5-1 and TRBJ1-1; 11 bases map to TRBD1. CDR1 SGHRS and CDR2 YFSETQ come from the germline V gene. The J segment lost 5 bases and the V segment lost 4 bases, leaving 10 bases of the junction unmatched. The CDR3 totals 16 residues. The CDR3 reads CASSGYGQGAKTEAFF. CDR3 coding DNA: TGCGCCAGCAGCGGATACGGACAGGGGGCGAAGACTGAAGCTTTCTTT.

This clone was observed a single time. The chain combines TRBV21-1 with TRBJ1-1. TRBV21-1 is assigned pseudogene status. This CDR3 is 16 amino acids long. As DNA, the CDR3 is TGTGCCAGCAGCAAAGCGCGCTGGACGGAATACACTGAAGCTTTCTTT. Translated, it gives CASSKARWTEYTEAFF.

The V and J genes are TRBV5-4 and TRBJ2-5; TRBD2 agrees at 15 bases. V was pared by 4 bases and J by 2 bases, with 6 bases of the junction left unmatched. This CDR3 is 17 amino acids long. CDR1 is SGHNT and CDR2 is YYREEE in the germline V gene (reference sequence). The CDR3 coding sequence is TGTGCCAGCAGCCCGGGGACTAGCGGGAGGTTACAAGAGACCCAGTACTTC. Translated, it gives CASSPGTSGRLQETQYF.

The rearrangement uses TRBV30 and TRBJ2-1, with 8 nucleotides matching TRBD2. With 3 bases clipped from V and 4 bases from J, the junction kept 5 bases outside the gene matches. The CDR3 contains 14 residues. Germline CDR1 reads GTSNPN; CDR2 reads SVGIG (reference sequence). CDR3 DNA sequence: TGTGCCTGGAGGAGGGGGACTAGTTACAATGAGCAGTTCTTC. It yields the protein CAWRRGTSYNEQFF.

The chain links TRBV27 to TRBJ2-5; unclear D gene. CDR1 and CDR2 from the germline V gene are MNHEY and SMNVEV (reference sequence). V was pared by 4 bases and J by 3 bases, with 9 bases between. This CDR3 is built from 13 residues. The CDR3 DNA reads TGTGCCAGCAGTTCCATGATAAAAGAGACCCAGTACTTC. It translates to CASSSMIKETQYF.

For this clone: Its ends do not fully match the called genes, so a read error is possible. V and J are TRBV9 and TRBJ1-1; the D gene is possibly TRBD1 (6 bases). CDR3 length: 15 residues. CDR1 and CDR2 from the germline V gene are SGDLS and YYNGEE. This chain's CDR3 is CATSQGQGTGTEAFF. In DNA form, the CDR3 reads TGTGCCACCAGCCAGGGGCAGGGTACGGGCACTGAAGCTTTCTTT. The full variable domain, rest sourced from reference TRBV9 and TRBJ1-1, is DSGVTQTPKHLITATGQRVTLRCSPRSGDLSVYWYQQSLDQGLQFLIQYYNGEERAKGNILERFSAQQFPDLHSELNLSSLELGDSALYFCATSQGQGTGTEAFFGQGTRLTVV.

The chain recombines TRBV11-3 with TRBJ2-1; D uncertain. CDR1 and CDR2 from the germline V gene are SGHNT and YENEEA. The CDR3 totals 12 residues. Trimming removed 0 bases from V and 13 bases from J, with 10 bases in between. The CDR3 nucleotides are TGTGCCAGCAGCTTAGATGCCGGGCCTCAGTTCTTC. Translated, it gives CASSLDAGPQFF.

The CDR3 DNA reads TGTGCCAGCAGTGACTTGTTAGCGGGAGGCAAAGATACGCAGTATTTT. This codes for CASSDLLAGGKDTQYF. The rearrangement links TRBV6-4 to TRBJ2-3; 10 bases are shared with TRBD2. Germline lookup yields CDR1 MRHNA and CDR2 SNTAGT. Trimming removed 1 base from V and 5 bases from J; junction bases left unmatched: 6. The CDR3 loop spans 16 amino acids.

V gene TRBV5-1 combines with J gene TRBJ2-7; 11 nucleotides align to TRBD1. The CDR3 has 14 residues. V trimming: 4 bases; J trimming: 5 bases; junction bases outside the gene matches: 5. The germline CDR1 and CDR2 sequences are SGHRS and YFSETQ. As DNA, the CDR3 is TGCGCCAGCAGCAACGGACAGGGGGCGCACGAGCAGTACTTC. It specifies CASSNGQGAHEQYF.

This rearrangement joins TRBV10-3 to TRBJ2-1, with 12 bases fitting TRBD2. The V and J ends lost 2 bases and 9 bases, in that order; junction bases with no gene match: 8. The CDR3 is 16 amino acids. Per the germline V gene, CDR1 is ENHRY and CDR2 is SYGVKD. CDR3 residues: CAISEPRTSGDSEQFF. The CDR3 DNA reads TGTGCCATCAGTGAGCCCCGGACTAGCGGGGATTCTGAGCAGTTCTTC.

A word on this clone: Mismatch with germline at one junction end may stem from a read error. The V call is TRBV6-1, the J call TRBJ1-1, with D unresolved. The CDR3 contains 15 residues. CDR1 and CDR2 from the germline V gene are MNHNS and SASEGT. CDR3 DNA: TGTGCCAGCAGAGAAGGGCAGCCGGGGAACACTGAAGCTTTCTTT. This translates into CASREGQPGNTEAFF.

V is TRBV4-2 and J is TRBJ1-3; TRBD1 is a possible D gene (5 bases). The germline V gene encodes CDR1 LGHNA and CDR2 YNFKEQ. This CDR3 contains 14 residues. Deletions cut 5 bases from V and 4 bases from J, with 12 bases between. The CDR3 is CASSDETVGNTIYF. The DNA of the CDR3 is TGTGCCAGCAGCGACGAGACAGTCGGAAACACCATATATTTT.

The genes are TRBV29-1 and TRBJ2-7; a weak D match, TRBD2 (6 bases). V was cut by 7 bases and J by 1 base, with 14 bases left in between. The germline V gene encodes CDR1 SQVTM and CDR2 ANQGSEA. This CDR3 is built from 13 residues. The CDR3 region has the DNA TGCAGCGCGCGGGGTTGGGAGTCCTACGAGCAGTACTTC. This codes for CSARGWESYEQYF.

The chain combines TRBV10-3 with TRBJ1-1; D not resolved. CDR3 length equals 12 residues. V was cut by 4 bases and J by 1 base, with 4 bases left in between. Germline CDR1 is ENHRY and CDR2 is SYGVKD. The CDR3 reads CAISGQNTEAFF. The CDR3 bases are TGTGCCATCAGTGGGCAGAACACTGAAGCTTTCTTT.

On this clone itself: Other DNA sequences in the same sample also yield this CDR3. The rearrangement joins TRBV18 to TRBJ2-7, with a tentative D call TRBD1 (5 bases). The germline CDR1 and CDR2 sequences are KGHSH and LQKENI. The CDR3 length is 14 residues. The V end was cut by 3 bases, the J end by 0 bases, with 9 bases between. Written as DNA, the CDR3 is TGTGCCAGCTCACCGGGGCTGAGCTCCTACGAGCAGTACTTC. This translates into CASSPGLSSYEQYF.

This chain connects TRBV19 to TRBJ2-3; D is unclear. Germline loops: CDR1 LNHDA, CDR2 SQIVND (reference sequence). V lost 1 base and J lost 9, with 8 bases in between. This CDR3 has 12 amino acids. DNA of the CDR3: TGTGCCAGTAGTATAGGGCAAGACACGCAGTATTTT. Its translation is CASSIGQDTQYF.

This chain connects TRBV7-2 to TRBJ2-7; TRBD2 matches at 10 bases. Per germline, CDR1 SGHTA and CDR2 FQGNSA. The CDR3 is 17 amino acids. Germline trimming cut 4 bases from V and 4 bases from J; bases unmatched to any gene: 13. In nucleotides, the CDR3 is TGTGCCAGCAGCTCAGGGCGGACTAGCGGCAGCAGATACGAGCAGTACTTC. Its translation is CASSSGRTSGSRYEQYF.

The chain links TRBV6-1 to TRBJ2-7; 12 positions agree with TRBD2. The germline V gene has CDR1 MNHNS and CDR2 SASEGT. The CDR3 is 15 amino acids. V dropped 8 bases and J dropped 1; count of bases not matched to a gene: 6. The CDR3 loop is CASYSTSGSSYEQYF. DNA for the CDR3: TGTGCCAGCTACTCGACTAGCGGGAGTTCCTACGAGCAGTACTTC.

V is TRBV18 and J is TRBJ2-7; 7 bases fit TRBD2. With V trimmed by 2 bases and J by 2 bases, 3 bases remained unmatched. The CDR3 has 14 residues. Per the germline V gene, CDR1 is KGHSH and CDR2 is LQKENI. The CDR3 is CASSPASGAYEQYF. The CDR3 nucleotides are TGTGCCAGCTCACCAGCTAGCGGAGCCTACGAGCAGTACTTC.

The chain joins TRBV25-1 to TRBJ1-2; TRBD1 is a possible D gene (5 bases). Deletions cut 2 bases from V and 0 bases from J, with 7 bases between. The CDR3 contains 14 residues. Germline CDR1 and CDR2: MGHDK and SYGVNS. The CDR3 nucleotides are TGTGCCAGCAGTGAAACGGGACCTAACTATGGCTACACCTTC. This encodes CASSETGPNYGYTF.